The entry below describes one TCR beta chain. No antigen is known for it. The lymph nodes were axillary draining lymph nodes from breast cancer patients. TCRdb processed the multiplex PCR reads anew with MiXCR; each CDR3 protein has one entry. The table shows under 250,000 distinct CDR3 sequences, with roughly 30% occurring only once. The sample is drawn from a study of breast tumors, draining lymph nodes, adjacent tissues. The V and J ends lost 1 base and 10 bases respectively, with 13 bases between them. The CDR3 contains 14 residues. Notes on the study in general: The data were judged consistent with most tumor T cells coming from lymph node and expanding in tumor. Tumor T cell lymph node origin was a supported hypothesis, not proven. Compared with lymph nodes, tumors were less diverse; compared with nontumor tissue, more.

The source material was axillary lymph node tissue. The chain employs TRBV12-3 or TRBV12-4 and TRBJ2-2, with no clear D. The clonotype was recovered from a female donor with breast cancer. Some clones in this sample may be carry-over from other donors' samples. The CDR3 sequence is CASSLGTLPKELFF. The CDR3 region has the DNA TGTGCCAGCAGTTTAGGGACCCTCCCCAAGGAGCTGTTTTTT.